Listed below are T cell receptor beta chains from one sample, sequenced in a study of blood T cell repertoires in COVID-19. Sequencing was performed with immunoSEQ multiplex PCR; in TCRdb, only in-frame clones are kept and a portion is missing. The sample consists of just under 350,000 clones, around four fifths of them appearing once. Sample: peripheral blood. These receptors came from a man younger than 40 with active or convalescent COVID-19. Both conserved end residues are part of each CDR3. The D gene is left open where the match is weak. Clone sizes are given selectively: once, few, many, or a class where the clone is expanded.

TRBV3-1/TRBV3-2	TRBJ1-1	.	.	12	CASRPGEGAAFF	TGTGCCAGCAGGCCGGGGGAAGGGGCGGCTTTCTTT
TRBV29-1	TRBJ1-5	.	.	14	CSVVGGRGNQPQHF	TGCAGCGTTGTGGGGGGGCGCGGGAACCAGCCCCAGCATTTT
TRBV7-8	TRBJ2-6	.	TRBD2	22	CASRQVRTSGSPSRSGANVLTF	TGTGCCAGCAGGCAGGTCCGGACTAGCGGGAGTCCTAGTCGCTCTGGGGCCAACGTCCTGACTTTC
TRBV7-9	TRBJ2-3	few	TRBD2	15	CASSPSGGPQDTQYF	TGTGCCAGCAGCCCCTCGGGGGGTCCCCAGGATACGCAGTATTTT
TRBV2	TRBJ2-1	.	TRBD2	17	CASPKPLAGVPYNEQFF	TGTGCCAGCCCTAAACCACTAGCGGGAGTCCCCTACAATGAGCAGTTCTTC
TRBV7-2	TRBJ2-2	.	TRBD2	15	CASSYLAGVTGELFF	TGTGCCAGCAGCTATCTAGCGGGGGTCACCGGGGAGCTGTTTTTT
TRBV6-2/TRBV6-3	TRBJ1-4	.	TRBD1	15	CASSYPRGRGEKLFF	TGTGCCAGCAGTTATCCCAGGGGGCGAGGAGAAAAACTGTTTTTT
TRBV7-2	TRBJ2-7	.	.	13	CASSLDRTYEQYF	TGTGCCAGCAGCCTGGACAGAACCTACGAGCAGTACTTC
TRBV7-2	TRBJ2-3	.	TRBD1	13	CASSLDRADTQYF	TGTGCCAGCAGCTTGGACAGGGCGGATACGCAGTATTTT
TRBV19	TRBJ2-5	.	.	15	CASSISLSLQETQYF	TGTGCCAGTAGTATCTCTCTGTCTCTCCAAGAGACCCAGTACTTC
TRBV9	TRBJ1-6	.	.	12	CASSLLNSPLHF	TGTGCCAGCAGCTTACTTAATTCACCCCTCCACTTT
TRBV3-1/TRBV3-2	TRBJ2-7	.	TRBD1	14	CASSRQGTGYEQYF	TGTGCCAGCAGCCGACAGGGAACGGGCTACGAGCAGTACTTC
TRBV2	TRBJ2-4	once	.	13	CASSESRADIQYF	TGTGCCAGCAGTGAATCCAGGGCGGACATTCAGTACTTC
TRBV6-6	TRBJ2-3	once	TRBD2	17	CASSPGLAHLRTDTQYF	TGTGCCAGCAGTCCAGGACTAGCCCATCTTCGCACAGATACGCAGTATTTT
TRBV12-5	TRBJ2-2	.	TRBD2	15	CASGLDWGGTGELFF	TGTGCTAGTGGTTTGGATTGGGGGGGCACCGGGGAGCTGTTTTTT
TRBV30	TRBJ2-2	.	TRBD2	20	CAWRGRGGYLAGANTGELFF	TGTGCCTGGAGGGGGAGGGGTGGTTATCTAGCGGGAGCGAACACCGGGGAGCTGTTTTTT
TRBV5-5	TRBJ2-1	once	TRBD2	16	CASSLRLAGAYNEQFF	TGTGCCAGCAGCTTGCGGTTAGCGGGAGCCTACAATGAGCAGTTCTTC
TRBV6-2/TRBV6-3	TRBJ1-2	once	TRBD1	15	CASSYGTARVYGYTF	TGTGCCAGCAGTTACGGGACAGCAAGAGTCTATGGCTACACCTTC
TRBV23-1	TRBJ1-2	.	TRBD1	13	CASGKTQGMGYTF	TGCGCCAGCGGGAAAACACAGGGGATGGGCTACACCTTC
TRBV12-5	TRBJ2-1	.	TRBD2	20	CASGPPAGYASGGLYNEQFF	TGTGCTAGTGGTCCACCCGCGGGGTACGCTAGCGGGGGGCTTTACAATGAGCAGTTCTTC
TRBV7-9	TRBJ1-2	.	.	15	CASSRSSRGNYGYTF	TGTGCCAGCAGCCGATCAAGCCGGGGGAACTATGGCTACACCTTC
TRBV6-2/TRBV6-3	TRBJ1-5	.	.	15	CASSGVLPSNQPQHF	TGTGCCAGCAGTGGAGTTCTACCTAGCAATCAGCCCCAGCATTTT
TRBV4-3	TRBJ1-4	.	.	13	CASSPAGEEKLFF	TGCGCCAGCAGCCCCGCAGGGGAAGAAAAACTGTTTTTT
TRBV4-2	TRBJ2-5	.	.	15	CASSQEVNREETQYF	TGTGCCAGCAGCCAAGAAGTAAACAGGGAAGAGACCCAGTACTTC
TRBV12-3/TRBV12-4	TRBJ1-2	.	.	13	CASSLRAGDGYTF	TGTGCCAGCAGTTTAAGGGCAGGGGATGGCTACACCTTC
TRBV12-3/TRBV12-4	TRBJ1-5	.	TRBD1	13	CASSRQGAEPQHF	TGTGCCAGCAGCCGACAGGGGGCGGAGCCCCAGCATTTT
TRBV18	TRBJ1-1	.	TRBD1	15	CASSPAGTANTEAFF	TGTGCCAGCTCACCGGCCGGGACAGCGAACACTGAAGCTTTCTTT
TRBV4-2	TRBJ1-2	.	.	16	CASSQAGGGGFLGYTF	TGTGCCAGCAGCCAGGCCGGGGGGGGAGGGTTTCTTGGCTACACCTTC
TRBV5-1	TRBJ2-3	.	.	14	CASSLGGSTDTQYF	TGCGCCAGCAGCTTGGGTGGGAGTACAGATACGCAGTATTTT
TRBV6-5	TRBJ1-1	.	.	15	CASTGVGGKDTEAFF	TGTGCCAGCACTGGCGTCGGGGGGAAGGACACTGAAGCTTTCTTT
TRBV5-8	TRBJ1-3	few	.	12	CASVSSGNTIYF	TGTGCCAGCGTCAGCTCTGGAAACACCATATATTTT
TRBV23-1	TRBJ2-1	.	TRBD1	15	CASSQPGQNKNEQFF	TGCGCCAGCAGTCAACCGGGACAGAATAAAAATGAGCAGTTCTTC
TRBV4-3	TRBJ2-5	.	.	16	CASSQDLALGGETQYF	TGCGCCAGCAGCCAAGATTTGGCCCTGGGGGGAGAGACCCAGTACTTC
TRBV4-3	TRBJ2-2	.	.	16	CASSQTGFPNTGELFF	TGCGCCAGCAGCCAAACAGGTTTTCCGAACACCGGGGAGCTGTTTTTT
TRBV7-3	TRBJ2-1	few	TRBD2	18	CASSTLAGGPRSGNEQFF	TGTGCCAGCAGCACTCTAGCGGGAGGGCCCCGGTCTGGCAATGAGCAGTTCTTC
TRBV4-1	TRBJ1-1	.	TRBD1	15	CASSSRQGENTEAFF	TGCGCCAGCAGCTCTCGACAGGGCGAGAACACTGAAGCTTTCTTT
TRBV7-2	TRBJ1-6	once	.	15	CASSLYPGENSPLHF	TGTGCCAGCAGCTTATATCCAGGGGAGAATTCACCCCTCCACTTT
TRBV4-3	TRBJ1-6	few	.	13	CASSQDLKSPLHF	TGCGCCAGCAGCCAAGATTTAAAATCACCCCTCCACTTT
TRBV7-9	TRBJ2-7	.	.	12	CASSLYGYEQYF	TGTGCCAGCAGCCTATACGGGTACGAGCAGTACTTC
TRBV19	TRBJ1-5	.	.	14	CASNPGHLNQPQHF	TGTGCCAGTAATCCGGGACACCTTAATCAGCCCCAGCATTTT
TRBV7-2	TRBJ2-7	once	.	14	CASSLGPAAYEQYF	TGTGCCAGCAGCTTAGGTCCGGCGGCCTACGAGCAGTACTTC
TRBV15	TRBJ1-5	.	.	16	CATSLNEKASNQPQHF	TGTGCCACCAGTCTAAACGAAAAAGCAAGCAATCAGCCCCAGCATTTT
TRBV15	TRBJ2-1	.	TRBD2	15	CATSRMAGDYNEQFF	TGTGCCACCAGCAGAATGGCGGGAGATTACAATGAGCAGTTCTTC
TRBV9	TRBJ2-3	.	.	14	CASSVVGDTDTQYF	TGTGCCAGCAGCGTAGTCGGAGACACAGATACGCAGTATTTT
TRBV6-5	TRBJ1-5	few	.	14	CASSYSRRGQPQHF	TGTGCCAGCAGTTACTCGAGGAGGGGTCAGCCCCAGCATTTT
TRBV7-9	TRBJ1-3	few	TRBD1	16	CASSFGTGFSGNTIYF	TGTGCCAGCAGCTTCGGGACAGGGTTCTCTGGAAACACCATATATTTT
TRBV7-2	TRBJ1-2	.	.	17	CASSLNRVHQANYGYTF	TGTGCCAGCAGCTTAAATCGGGTTCATCAAGCTAACTATGGCTACACCTTC
TRBV19	TRBJ2-3	.	TRBD1	16	CASSTIRDRSTDTQYF	TGTGCCAGTAGTACCATCAGGGACAGGAGCACAGATACGCAGTATTTT
TRBV12-3/TRBV12-4	TRBJ1-4	.	.	13	CASSASGVEKLFF	TGTGCCAGCAGTGCTTCAGGGGTGGAAAAACTGTTTTTT
TRBV7-2	TRBJ2-1	.	.	15	CASSPGQPFYNEQFF	TGTGCCAGCAGCCCTGGACAGCCGTTCTACAATGAGCAGTTCTTC